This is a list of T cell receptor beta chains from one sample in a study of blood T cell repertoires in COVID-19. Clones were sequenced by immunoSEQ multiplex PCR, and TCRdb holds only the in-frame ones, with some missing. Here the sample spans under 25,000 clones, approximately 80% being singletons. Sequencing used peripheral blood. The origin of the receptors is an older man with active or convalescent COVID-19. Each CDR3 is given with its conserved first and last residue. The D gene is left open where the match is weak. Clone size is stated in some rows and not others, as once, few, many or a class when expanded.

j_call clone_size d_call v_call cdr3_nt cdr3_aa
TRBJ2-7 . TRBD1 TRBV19 TGTGCCAGTAATCCCGGGACAGGGGACCACGAGCAGTACTTC CASNPGTGDHEQYF
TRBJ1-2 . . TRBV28 TGTGCCAGCAGTTTAGGGCAGGGTGGTAACTATGGCTACACCTTC CASSLGQGGNYGYTF
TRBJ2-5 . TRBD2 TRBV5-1 TGCGCCAGCCGGGGGGGGGCGAGGGAGACCCAGTACTTC CASRGGARETQYF
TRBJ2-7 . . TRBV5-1 TGCGCCAGCAGCTTAGCCTCAGGGCTCCTCGTTGTGGGGAAGCAGTACTTC CASSLASGLLVVGKQYF
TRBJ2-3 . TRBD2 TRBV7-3 TGTGCCAGCAGCACGGGACTAGCAGGCACAGATACGCAGTATTTT CASSTGLAGTDTQYF
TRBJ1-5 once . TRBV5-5 TGTGCCAGCAGTCCCGGACAGCCCAATCAGCCCCAGCATTTT CASSPGQPNQPQHF
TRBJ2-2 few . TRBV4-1 TGCGCCAGCAGCCAGCCCAGTAACACCGGGGAGCTGTTTTTT CASSQPSNTGELFF
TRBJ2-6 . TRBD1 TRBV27 TGTGCCAGCGGATCACTAGGACAGGGGGCGCCTGGGGCCAACGTCCTGACTTTC CASGSLGQGAPGANVLTF
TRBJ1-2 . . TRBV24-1 TGTGCCACCAGTGATCCCAGGGCAGGGAACTATGGCTACACCTTC CATSDPRAGNYGYTF
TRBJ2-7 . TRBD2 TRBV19 TGTGCCAGTAGTATTGGACTAGACTCCTACGAGCAGTACTTC CASSIGLDSYEQYF
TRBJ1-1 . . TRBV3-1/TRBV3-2 TGTGCCAGCAGCCAGGAAGGACGTTACGCGGGGTACATGAACACTGAAGCTTTCTTT CASSQEGRYAGYMNTEAFF
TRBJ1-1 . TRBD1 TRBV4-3 TGCGCCAGCAGCCAACGACAGGGCCGGGACACTGAAGCTTTCTTT CASSQRQGRDTEAFF
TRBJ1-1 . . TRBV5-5 TGTGCCAGCAGCCTACGGAACACTGAAGCTTTCTTT CASSLRNTEAFF
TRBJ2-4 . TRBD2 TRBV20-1 TGCAGTGCTAGTTCGGGACTAGGTGTTCAGAATCAGTACTTC CSASSGLGVQNQYF
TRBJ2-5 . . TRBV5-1 TGCGCCAGCAGCTTGGACTCGACAGTGACAGAGACCCAGTACTTC CASSLDSTVTETQYF
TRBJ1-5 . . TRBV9 TGTGCCAGCAGCCGACAATTGTGGGAGCCCCAGCATTTT CASSRQLWEPQHF
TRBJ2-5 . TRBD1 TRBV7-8 TGTGCCAGCAGCCGAGGACAGGGTCAAGAGACCCAGTACTTC CASSRGQGQETQYF
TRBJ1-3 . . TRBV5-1 TGCGCCAGCAGCTCCCAAGAGGGCTCAAACACCATATATTTT CASSSQEGSNTIYF
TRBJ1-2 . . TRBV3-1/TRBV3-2 TGTGCCAGCAGCCAAAGGGGCAGGGGAAACTATGGCTACACCTTC CASSQRGRGNYGYTF
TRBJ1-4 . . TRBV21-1 TGTGCCAGCAGCAAAGGGGACAGATCAGTGGGTAATGAAAAACTGTTTTTT CASSKGDRSVGNEKLFF
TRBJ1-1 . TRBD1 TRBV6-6 TGTGCCAGCAGTTACGCACAGGGGGGTTATGAAGCTTTCTTT CASSYAQGGYEAFF
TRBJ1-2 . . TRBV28 TGTGCCAGCAGCCCCGCTTCAGGTTTCGGCTATGGCTACACCTTC CASSPASGFGYGYTF
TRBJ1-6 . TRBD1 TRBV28 TGTGCCAGCAGGGCCGGGACAGGGGCTTCACCCCTCCACTTT CASRAGTGASPLHF
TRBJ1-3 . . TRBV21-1 TGTGCCAGCAGCAGAGACAGGGAAAGGGGCAACACCATATATTTT CASSRDRERGNTIYF
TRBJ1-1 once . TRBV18 TGTGCCAGCTCACCATTTCGACACCAGTCGAACACTGAAGCTTTCTTT CASSPFRHQSNTEAFF
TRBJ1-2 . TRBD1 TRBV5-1 TGCGCCAGCAGCTTGTCGCAGGGGGCGAACTATGGCTACACCTTC CASSLSQGANYGYTF
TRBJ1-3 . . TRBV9 TGTGCCAGCAGCGCGAGCCCCTCACTGTTCTCTGGAAACACCATATATTTT CASSASPSLFSGNTIYF
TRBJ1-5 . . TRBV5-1 TGCGCCAGCAGCTTGGTGATGGGAGGGCCCCAGCATTTT CASSLVMGGPQHF
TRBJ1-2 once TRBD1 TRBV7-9 TGTGCCAGCAGCCCAGGGGGAGGCAATGGCTACACCTTC CASSPGGGNGYTF
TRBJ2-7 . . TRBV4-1 TGCGCCAGCAGCCAAGGAGACAGGCCCTCCTACGAGCAGTACTTC CASSQGDRPSYEQYF
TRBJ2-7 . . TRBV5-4 TGTGCCAGCAGCCGCTGGACAGCTAGCTCCTACGAGCAGTACTTC CASSRWTASSYEQYF
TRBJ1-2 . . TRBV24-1 TGTGCCACCAGTGATTTCCCGACAGGCTATGGCTACACCTTC CATSDFPTGYGYTF
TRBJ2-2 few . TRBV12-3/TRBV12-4 TGTGCCAGCAGCCGTGACAGCGGGGAGCTGTTTTTT CASSRDSGELFF
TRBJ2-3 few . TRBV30 TGTGCCTGGAGTGCTATAGTTGGTACGCAGTATTTT CAWSAIVGTQYF
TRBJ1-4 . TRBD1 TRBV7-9 TGTGCCAGCAGCCCGGGACAGGGGGTTGCTAATGAAAAACTGTTTTTT CASSPGQGVANEKLFF
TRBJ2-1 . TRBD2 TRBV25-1 TGTGCCAGCAGAAGCGGGGGGGCGCCTTACAATGAGCAGTTCTTC CASRSGGAPYNEQFF
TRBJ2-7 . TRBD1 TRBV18 TGTGCCAGCTCGGCCGGGACAGGGGGTTCCTACGAGCAGTACTTC CASSAGTGGSYEQYF
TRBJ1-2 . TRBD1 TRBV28 TGTGCCAGCAGTCCCTTCGGACAGGGGGCGCGAGGCTACACCTTC CASSPFGQGARGYTF
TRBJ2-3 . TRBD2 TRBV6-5 TGTGCCAGCAGGCGGGAGGGCCTGGATACGCAGTATTTT CASRREGLDTQYF
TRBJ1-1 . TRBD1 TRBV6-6 TGTGCCAGCAGTTACTCGAACAGGGGTGGTCCTGAAGCTTTCTTT CASSYSNRGGPEAFF
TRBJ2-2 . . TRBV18 TGTGCCAGCTCCCGCCTGCGAGATACCGGGGAGCTGTTTTTT CASSRLRDTGELFF
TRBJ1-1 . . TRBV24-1 TGTGCCACCAGGGGGCAGCTGAACACTGAAGCTTTCTTT CATRGQLNTEAFF
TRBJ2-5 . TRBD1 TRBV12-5 TGTGCTAGTGGTGCCCGGGACAGGGGACAAGAGACCCAGTACTTC CASGARDRGQETQYF